In its sample, the clone carrying this TCR beta chain was seen a few times. The record originates from a study of human T cells and chemical hapten exposure. TCRdb itself ran the RACE reads through MiXCR, one entry per CDR3 protein. The sample records 120,000 to 150,000 distinct CDR3 sequences, over 9.5% being singletons. As to time point: patch test 2, 6 weeks after DPC sensitization. Specified treatment: therapeutic diphenylcyclopropenone sensitization with weekly scalp DPC. Donors, patients with alopecia ranging from 18 to 70 years old and judged suitable for DPC, provided samples. V lost 5 bases and J lost 5, with 16 bases in between. CDR3 length equals 14 residues. Germline V gene data show CDR1 as SGHRS and CDR2 as YFSETQ.

This receptor was obtained from a woman aged 50 to 60 with alopecia areata. Some clones in this sample may be carry-over from other donors' samples. This sample comprised whole blood, obtained in connection with sensitization to the hapten diphenylcyclopropenone (DPC). The chain employs TRBV5-1 and TRBJ2-5; D uncertain. CDR3 sequence: CASRSSTSLETQYF. CDR3 nucleotides: TGCGCCAGCAGAAGCAGCACCTCTCTGGAGACCCAGTACTTC.